A single sample gave rise to the 22 T cell receptor beta chains below, sequenced in a study of blood T cell repertoires in COVID-19. The method was immunoSEQ multiplex PCR; TCRdb's version includes in-frame clones alone and lacks a portion of them. The sample yields 200,000 to 250,000 clones, roughly 90% seen once. Material: PBMCs or T cells enriched from blood (not recorded which). All receptors derive from a woman aged 45-65 years in a cohort exposed to, infected with or recovered from COVID-19 (not recorded which).

This clone came up once. This chain links TRBV5-1 with TRBJ1-1; a weak D match, TRBD1 (5 bases). The CDR3 contains 17 residues. From germline, CDR1 is SGHRS and CDR2 YFSETQ. The V and J ends lost 0 bases and 0 bases respectively, with 15 bases between them. The CDR3 reads CASSLGMTAFMNTEAFF. The CDR3 nucleotides are TGCGCCAGCAGCTTGGGGATGACAGCTTTCATGAACACTGAAGCTTTCTTT.

V usage is TRBV4-3 and J usage is TRBJ2-2; 9 positions match TRBD1. The germline gives CDR1 LGHNA, CDR2 YSLEER. Trimming at V came to 2 bases and at J to 4 bases, leaving 8 bases not matched to a gene. This CDR3 spans 17 amino acids. The CDR3 sequence is CASSQYRTGAATGELFF. CDR3 in DNA: TGCGCCAGCAGCCAATACCGGACAGGGGCGGCCACCGGGGAGCTGTTTTTT.

This chain joins TRBV5-1 and TRBJ2-1; TRBD2 matches 9 bases. With 3 bases clipped from V and 0 bases from J, the junction kept 16 bases outside the gene matches. The CDR3 has 20 residues. Germline V gene lookup returns CDR1 SGHRS and CDR2 YFSETQ. The CDR3 DNA reads as TGCGCCAGCAGCTATTACACGGGACTAGCCCAGAACCCCTCCTACAATGAGCAGTTCTTC. This sequence encodes CASSYYTGLAQNPSYNEQFF.

V usage is TRBV9 and J usage is TRBJ1-1; weak D call: TRBD1 (6 bases). Germline lookup yields CDR1 SGDLS and CDR2 YYNGEE. V was cut by 0 bases and J by 4 bases, with 13 bases left in between. The CDR3 runs 15 residues. The CDR3 here is CASSVVSSGATEAFF. CDR3 in DNA: TGTGCCAGCAGCGTAGTTTCCTCAGGGGCCACTGAAGCTTTCTTT.

This chain joins TRBV2 and TRBJ2-7; 7 bases match TRBD1. The CDR3 runs to 14 residues. The ends lost 5 bases at V and 2 bases at J; junction bases unmatched: 6. Germline CDR1 is SNHLY and CDR2 is FYNNEI. CDR3 nucleotides: TGTGCCAGCAGTCTTAACAGGGGAACCTACGAGCAGTACTTC. Amino acids: CASSLNRGTYEQYF.

This clone showed up just once. The rearrangement links TRBV15 to TRBJ2-6; D remains unclear. The CDR3 totals 17 residues. The germline V and J ends were trimmed by 0 bases and 3 bases, with 12 bases remaining between them. The germline V gene encodes CDR1 LNHNV and CDR2 YYDKDF (reference sequence). The CDR3 spells CATSRDFYSRGANVLTF. The CDR3 DNA reads as TGTGCCACCAGCAGAGATTTCTACAGCCGTGGGGCCAACGTCCTGACTTTC.

The chain is built from TRBV6-5 and TRBJ1-1, with 10 positions matching TRBD1. The J segment lost 5 bases and the V segment lost 2 bases, leaving 8 bases of the junction unmatched. Germline CDR1 is MNHEY and CDR2 is SVGAGI. The CDR3 length is 16 residues. The CDR3 here is CASSYDIGTGETEAFF. The CDR3 coding sequence is TGTGCCAGCAGTTACGATATCGGGACAGGGGAGACTGAAGCTTTCTTT.

Of note for this clone: At the DNA level, this CDR3 is encoded by other sequences in the same sample as well. This chain connects TRBV9 to TRBJ1-1, with 8 bases that match TRBD1. J was trimmed by 1 base and V by 2 bases; bases with no gene match: 4. The CDR3 extends over 15 amino acids. Germline loops: CDR1 SGDLS, CDR2 YYNGEE. In DNA form, the CDR3 reads TGTGCCAGCAGCGTCAGAGGACAGGGGAACACTGAAGCTTTCTTT. It codes for CASSVRGQGNTEAFF. Full variable domain (remainder filled in from reference TRBV9 and TRBJ1-1): DSGVTQTPKHLITATGQRVTLRCSPRSGDLSVYWYQQSLDQGLQFLIQYYNGEERAKGNILERFSAQQFPDLHSELNLSSLELGDSALYFCASSVRGQGNTEAFFGQGTRLTVV.

V and J are TRBV21-1 and TRBJ2-5; the table gives TRBD1 as D, unverified against the DNA. TRBV21-1 is assigned pseudogene status. The length of the CDR3 is 14 residues. CDR3 protein: CASRTTDGQETQYF. The DNA for the CDR3 is TGTGCCAGCAGGACGACAGACGGTCAAGAGACCCAGTACTTC.

The V and J genes are TRBV5-4 and TRBJ2-7, with D unresolved. Trimming took off 4 bases at V and 0 bases at J, with 8 bases between the two ends. This CDR3 region has 13 residues. Germline-derived CDR1 and CDR2 are SGHNT and YYREEE (reference sequence). CDR3 DNA: TGTGCCAGCAGCCCCCCGAGCTCCTACGAGCAGTACTTC. It is translated as CASSPPSSYEQYF.

This chain joins TRBV7-9 and TRBJ2-1, with 10 bases aligning to TRBD2. The CDR3 length is 14 residues. Germline V gene sequence: CDR1 SEHNR, CDR2 FQNEAQ (reference sequence). The junction had 6 bases not matched to a gene; V was cut back by 4 bases and J by 9 bases. As DNA, the CDR3 is TGTGCCAGCAGCTCAGCGGGGGGGCATGGTGAGCAGTTCTTC. Translating gives CASSSAGGHGEQFF.

The genes are TRBV5-4 and TRBJ1-4, with D perhaps TRBD1 (5 bases). Between the trimmed V and J ends, which lost 0 bases and 7 bases, there was a span of 10 bases. CDR1 is SGHNT and CDR2 is YYREEE in the germline V gene (reference sequence). This CDR3 is 14 amino acids long. DNA for the CDR3: TGTGCCAGCAGCTTGGGGCGAAGGGGTGAAAAACTGTTTTTT. Its protein product is CASSLGRRGEKLFF.

This rearrangement joins TRBV9 to TRBJ2-5, with D tentatively TRBD2 (6 bases). The CDR3 runs to 14 residues. Germline values: CDR1 SGDLS, CDR2 YYNGEE. V shed 0 bases and J shed 2 bases, with 8 bases lying between them. The CDR3 reads CASSVVGGQETQYF. The CDR3 DNA is TGTGCCAGCAGCGTAGTGGGAGGTCAAGAGACCCAGTACTTC.

The chain combines TRBV5-4 with TRBJ1-2, with D unclear. This CDR3 spans 14 amino acids. Germline values: CDR1 SGHNT, CDR2 YYREEE (reference sequence). The V and J ends lost 0 bases and 1 base respectively, with 7 bases between them. Written as DNA, the CDR3 is TGTGCCAGCAGCTTGGACAGCTTTAACTATGGCTACACCTTC. It encodes CASSLDSFNYGYTF.

The genes are TRBV6-2 or TRBV6-3 and TRBJ1-1, with no clear D. The CDR3 extends over 14 amino acids. CDR1 is MNHEY and CDR2 is SVGEGT in the germline V gene. V was trimmed by 5 bases and J by 1 base, leaving 11 bases between them. Here the CDR3 reads CASSRDPWNTEAFF. The CDR3 DNA sequence: TGTGCCAGCAGTCGAGATCCCTGGAACACTGAAGCTTTCTTT.

J is TRBJ1-2 and V is TRBV25-1; TRBD1 matches at 8 bases. The CDR3 consists of 15 residues. Trimming took 4 bases from V and 6 from J; bases not matched to a gene: 10. Germline CDR1 reads MGHDK; CDR2 reads SYGVNS. CDR3 protein: CASSVQGASLHGYTF. The DNA of the CDR3 is TGTGCCAGCAGTGTCCAGGGGGCGTCTCTCCATGGCTACACCTTC.

This clone was counted a few times. The chain recombines TRBV9 with TRBJ2-5, with TRBD1 identical over 9 bases. V lost 4 bases and J lost 5; bases outside the gene matches: 9. Germline lookup yields CDR1 SGDLS and CDR2 YYNGEE. The length of the CDR3 is 15 residues. CDR3 loop: CASSPPTGGWETQYF. The CDR3 DNA reads as TGTGCCAGCAGCCCTCCTACAGGGGGCTGGGAGACCCAGTACTTC.

The gene calls are TRBV24-1 and TRBJ1-1, with D uncertain. The germline V gene encodes CDR1 KGHDR and CDR2 SFDVKD. With 3 bases removed from V and 3 bases from J, the gap between germline ends came to 4 bases. This CDR3 is 12 amino acids long. CDR3 sequence: CATSDPDTEAFF. CDR3 nucleotides: TGTGCCACCAGTGATCCTGACACTGAAGCTTTCTTT.

The rearrangement links TRBV5-1 to TRBJ2-1, with 8 positions matching TRBD2. Trimming removed 0 bases from V and 1 base from J; junction bases left unmatched: 15. CDR1 is SGHRS and CDR2 is YFSETQ in the germline V gene. The CDR3 is 20 amino acids. CDR3: CASSLAFEWSGGNSYNEQFF. CDR3 DNA sequence: TGCGCCAGCAGCTTGGCCTTTGAATGGTCGGGGGGGAATTCCTACAATGAGCAGTTCTTC.

The chain is built from TRBV30 and TRBJ1-1; TRBD1 might be the D (6 bases). V was pared by 3 bases and J by 6 bases, with 11 bases between. Per the germline V gene, CDR1 is GTSNPN and CDR2 is SVGIG (reference sequence). The CDR3 sequence is 12 residues long. The CDR3 DNA reads TGTGCCTGGAGCCAATCAGGGGCTGAAGCTTTCTTT. Amino acids: CAWSQSGAEAFF.

Of note for this clone: Different DNA sequences within this sample yield the same CDR3. J is TRBJ2-1 and V is TRBV27; TRBD2 aligns across 7 bases. Trimming took 4 bases from V and 4 from J; bases not matched to a gene: 4. This CDR3 has 14 amino acids. CDR1 is MNHEY, CDR2 SMNVEV, per germline (reference sequence). The CDR3, as DNA: TGTGCCAGCAGTTCGGGGGGTACTTACAATGAGCAGTTCTTC. The encoded protein is CASSSGGTYNEQFF.

The sample holds one count of this clone. One end of the junction fails to match germline, which may point to a read error. The chain joins TRBV7-7 to TRBJ2-5; 10 bases align to TRBD2. The CDR3 length is 16 residues. From germline, CDR1 is SSHAT and CDR2 FNYEAQ (reference sequence). CDR3 region: CASSLGVAGGLETQYF. As DNA, the CDR3 is TGTGCTAGCAGCTTAGGTGTAGCGGGGGGCTTGGAGACCCAGTACTTC.